Listed below are T cell receptor beta chains from one sample, sequenced in a study of blood T cell repertoires in COVID-19. Clones were sequenced by immunoSEQ multiplex PCR, and TCRdb holds only the in-frame ones, with some missing. This table has 300,000 to 400,000 clones, around nine tenths appearing once. The source material was peripheral blood. The origin of the receptors is a human donor in a cohort sampled during active COVID-19. Both conserved end residues are part of each CDR3. Each record gives: J gene, clone size, V gene, D gene, CDR3 length, CDR3 protein, CDR3 DNA. The D gene is left open where the match is weak. A row's size may be missing; if present it is once, few, many or a size class.

J gene: TRBJ1-2; clone size: few; V gene: TRBV6-5; D gene: NA; CDR3 length: 13; CDR3 protein: CASSRGQIYGYTF; CDR3 DNA: TGTGCCAGCAGTCGCGGACAAATCTATGGCTACACCTTC
J gene: TRBJ2-1; clone size: NA; V gene: TRBV10-2; D gene: TRBD2; CDR3 length: 18; CDR3 protein: CASRGLAGGLTSYNEQFF; CDR3 DNA: TGCGCCAGCAGGGGACTAGCGGGAGGCCTAACCTCCTACAATGAGCAGTTCTTC
J gene: TRBJ1-1; clone size: few; V gene: TRBV30; D gene: NA; CDR3 length: 11; CDR3 protein: CAAERNTEAFF; CDR3 DNA: TGTGCCGCGGAGAGGAACACTGAAGCTTTCTTT
J gene: TRBJ2-3; clone size: NA; V gene: TRBV25-1; D gene: NA; CDR3 length: 16; CDR3 protein: CASSELGDRGTDTQYF; CDR3 DNA: TGTGCCAGCAGTGAGTTGGGAGACCGAGGCACAGATACGCAGTATTTT
J gene: TRBJ2-2; clone size: once; V gene: TRBV19; D gene: NA; CDR3 length: 18; CDR3 protein: CASSIVLTGFPNTGELFF; CDR3 DNA: TGTGCCAGTAGTATAGTTCTTACAGGGTTCCCGAACACCGGGGAGCTGTTTTTT
J gene: TRBJ1-5; clone size: few; V gene: TRBV15; D gene: NA; CDR3 length: 20; CDR3 protein: CATSRERDGPREASNQPQHF; CDR3 DNA: TGTGCCACCAGCAGAGAGAGGGACGGGCCGAGGGAGGCTAGCAATCAGCCCCAGCATTTT
J gene: TRBJ2-7; clone size: NA; V gene: TRBV6-1; D gene: NA; CDR3 length: 14; CDR3 protein: CASSDGLYSYEQYF; CDR3 DNA: TGTGCCAGCAGTGACGGACTGTACTCCTACGAGCAGTACTTC
J gene: TRBJ2-1; clone size: NA; V gene: TRBV28; D gene: TRBD2; CDR3 length: 13; CDR3 protein: CASNGGSTDGQFF; CDR3 DNA: TGTGCCAGCAATGGCGGGAGTACAGACGGGCAGTTCTTC
J gene: TRBJ2-1; clone size: NA; V gene: TRBV7-2; D gene: NA; CDR3 length: 11; CDR3 protein: CASSEVDEQFF; CDR3 DNA: TGTGCCAGCAGCGAGGTAGATGAGCAGTTCTTC
J gene: TRBJ2-1; clone size: few; V gene: TRBV10-2; D gene: TRBD2; CDR3 length: 14; CDR3 protein: CASSGLAGYNEQFF; CDR3 DNA: TGCGCCAGCAGTGGGCTAGCGGGCTACAATGAGCAGTTCTTC
J gene: TRBJ2-3; clone size: NA; V gene: TRBV5-1; D gene: NA; CDR3 length: 15; CDR3 protein: CASSLVAGNTDTQYF; CDR3 DNA: TGCGCCAGCAGTTTAGTGGCGGGGAACACAGATACGCAGTATTTT
J gene: TRBJ2-3; clone size: NA; V gene: TRBV12-3/TRBV12-4; D gene: TRBD2; CDR3 length: 13; CDR3 protein: CASSWGGPDTQYF; CDR3 DNA: TGTGCCAGCAGTTGGGGGGGTCCAGATACGCAGTATTTT
J gene: TRBJ2-3; clone size: NA; V gene: TRBV5-1; D gene: TRBD1; CDR3 length: 16; CDR3 protein: CASSSAPGQGVDTQYF; CDR3 DNA: TGCGCCAGCAGCTCGGCTCCGGGACAGGGGGTAGATACGCAGTATTTT
J gene: TRBJ1-1; clone size: NA; V gene: TRBV2; D gene: NA; CDR3 length: 12; CDR3 protein: CASSEFSSEAFF; CDR3 DNA: TGTGCCAGCAGTGAGTTTAGCTCTGAAGCTTTCTTT
J gene: TRBJ1-4; clone size: NA; V gene: TRBV7-8; D gene: NA; CDR3 length: 15; CDR3 protein: CASSLEGLTNEKLFF; CDR3 DNA: TGTGCCAGCAGCTTAGAGGGACTGACGAATGAAAAACTGTTTTTT
J gene: TRBJ2-7; clone size: NA; V gene: TRBV7-9; D gene: TRBD2; CDR3 length: 14; CDR3 protein: CASSLSSGGPEQYF; CDR3 DNA: TGTGCCAGCAGCTTATCTTCGGGGGGACCCGAGCAGTACTTC
J gene: TRBJ2-3; clone size: NA; V gene: TRBV19; D gene: NA; CDR3 length: 14; CDR3 protein: CASSIGGLPDTQYF; CDR3 DNA: TGTGCCAGTAGTATTGGGGGGTTGCCAGATACGCAGTATTTT
J gene: TRBJ2-7; clone size: NA; V gene: TRBV28; D gene: TRBD2; CDR3 length: 14; CDR3 protein: CASSFTGGSYEQYF; CDR3 DNA: TGTGCCAGTTCTTTCACCGGGGGGTCCTACGAGCAGTACTTC
J gene: TRBJ2-2; clone size: NA; V gene: TRBV5-1; D gene: TRBD1; CDR3 length: 15; CDR3 protein: CASSRGQGNTGELFF; CDR3 DNA: TGCGCCAGCAGCCGGGGACAGGGAAACACCGGGGAGCTGTTTTTT
J gene: TRBJ1-2; clone size: NA; V gene: TRBV6-5; D gene: NA; CDR3 length: 15; CDR3 protein: CASTQAGALNYGYTF; CDR3 DNA: TGTGCCAGCACTCAGGCAGGGGCGCTGAACTATGGCTACACCTTC
J gene: TRBJ2-7; clone size: NA; V gene: TRBV4-1; D gene: TRBD2; CDR3 length: 16; CDR3 protein: CASSPAPSGSTYEQYF; CDR3 DNA: TGCGCCAGCAGCCCCGCCCCTAGCGGGAGTACGTACGAGCAGTACTTC
J gene: TRBJ1-4; clone size: NA; V gene: TRBV7-6; D gene: TRBD1; CDR3 length: 15; CDR3 protein: CASSLTGGSNEKLFF; CDR3 DNA: TGTGCCAGCAGCTTGACAGGGGGATCTAATGAAAAACTGTTTTTT
J gene: TRBJ1-1; clone size: NA; V gene: TRBV21-1; D gene: NA; CDR3 length: 13; CDR3 protein: CASSKEARAEAFF; CDR3 DNA: TGTGCCAGCAGCAAAGAAGCCCGGGCTGAAGCTTTCTTT
J gene: TRBJ2-1; clone size: NA; V gene: TRBV3-1/TRBV3-2; D gene: NA; CDR3 length: 16; CDR3 protein: CASSQVLAGAHNEQFF; CDR3 DNA: TGTGCCAGCAGCCAAGTGTTGGCGGGGGCCCACAATGAGCAGTTCTTC
J gene: TRBJ1-2; clone size: NA; V gene: TRBV9; D gene: NA; CDR3 length: 13; CDR3 protein: CASSVDEDYGYTF; CDR3 DNA: TGTGCCAGCAGCGTAGATGAGGACTATGGCTACACCTTC
J gene: TRBJ1-1; clone size: NA; V gene: TRBV19; D gene: NA; CDR3 length: 15; CDR3 protein: CASSIYHQGNTEAFF; CDR3 DNA: TGTGCCAGTAGTATATATCACCAGGGCAACACTGAAGCTTTCTTT